The T cell receptor beta chain under discussion was sequenced for a study of T cells in Graves' hyperthyroidism and ophthalmopathy. The study's findings and limits: Separating ophthalmopathy from stable hyperthyroidism was achieved by a 13 V-J model.

TCR beta CDR3 regions were amplified from RNA. During a first-round RT-PCR of the TCR CDR3, the HTBI primer set was used. Each CDR3 protein is one row after TCRdb ran MiXCR on the multiplex PCR reads. The table includes over 200,000 distinct CDR3 sequences, 13% to 15% detected once. CDR1 is MGHRA and CDR2 is YSYEKL in the germline V gene. V was pared by 1 base and J by 1 base, with 6 bases between. CDR3 size: 14 residues. Participants, patients aged 18 to 65, had newly diagnosed hyperthyroidism with a duration under 2 months. About this clonotype itself: Its antigen is undetermined.

This chain joins TRBV4-1 and TRBJ2-3; D remains unclear. The origin of this receptor is a woman in her forties with Graves' hyperthyroidism that later progressed to Graves' ophthalmopathy. The specimen sequenced was blood. CDR3 protein: CASSQVAGTDTQYF. DNA for the CDR3: TGCGCCAGCAGCCAAGTCGCAGGCACAGATACGCAGTATTTT.